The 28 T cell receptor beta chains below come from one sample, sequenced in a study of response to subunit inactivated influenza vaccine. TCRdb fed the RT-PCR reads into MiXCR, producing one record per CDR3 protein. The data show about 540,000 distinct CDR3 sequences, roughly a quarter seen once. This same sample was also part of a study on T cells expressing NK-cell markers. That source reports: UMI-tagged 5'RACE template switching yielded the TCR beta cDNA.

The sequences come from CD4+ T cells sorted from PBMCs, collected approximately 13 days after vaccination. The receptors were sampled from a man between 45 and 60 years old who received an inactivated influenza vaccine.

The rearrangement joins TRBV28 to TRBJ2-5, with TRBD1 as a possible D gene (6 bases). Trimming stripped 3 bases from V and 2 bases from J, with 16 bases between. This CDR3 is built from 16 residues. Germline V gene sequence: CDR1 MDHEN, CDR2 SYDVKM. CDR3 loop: CASSFGVGGRQETQYF. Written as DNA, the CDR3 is TGTGCCAGCAGTTTTGGTGTAGGGGGTCGGCAAGAGACCCAGTACTTC.

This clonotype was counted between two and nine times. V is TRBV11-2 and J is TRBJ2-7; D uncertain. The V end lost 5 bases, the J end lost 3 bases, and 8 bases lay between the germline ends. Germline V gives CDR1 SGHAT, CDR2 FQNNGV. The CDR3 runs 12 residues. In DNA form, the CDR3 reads TGTGCCAGCAGCCGGACCCACTACGAGCAGTACTTC. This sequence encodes CASSRTHYEQYF.

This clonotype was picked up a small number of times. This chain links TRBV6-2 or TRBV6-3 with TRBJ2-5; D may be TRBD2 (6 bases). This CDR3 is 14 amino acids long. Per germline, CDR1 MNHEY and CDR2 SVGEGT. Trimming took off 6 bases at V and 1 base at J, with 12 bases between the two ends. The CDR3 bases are TGTGCCAGCAGAAGAGCCGGGGGCCAAGAGACCCAGTACTTC. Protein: CASRRAGGQETQYF.

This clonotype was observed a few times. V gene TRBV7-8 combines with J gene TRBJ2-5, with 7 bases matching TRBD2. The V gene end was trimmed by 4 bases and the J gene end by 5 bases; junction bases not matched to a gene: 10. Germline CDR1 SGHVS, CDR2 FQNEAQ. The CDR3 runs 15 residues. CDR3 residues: CASSSMTSFGETQYF. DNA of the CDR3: TGTGCCAGCAGCTCTATGACTAGCTTTGGCGAGACCCAGTACTTC.

CDR3 loop: CASSYGSGRSTGELFF. CDR3 DNA: TGTGCCAGCAGTTACGGGAGCGGGAGATCCACCGGGGAGCTGTTTTTT. The V call is TRBV6-2 or TRBV6-3, the J call TRBJ2-2, with TRBD2 matching 8 bases. The V gene end was trimmed by 2 bases and the J gene end by 4 bases; junction bases not matched to a gene: 6. The CDR3 consists of 16 residues. Germline V CDR1 and CDR2: MNHEY, SVGEGT.

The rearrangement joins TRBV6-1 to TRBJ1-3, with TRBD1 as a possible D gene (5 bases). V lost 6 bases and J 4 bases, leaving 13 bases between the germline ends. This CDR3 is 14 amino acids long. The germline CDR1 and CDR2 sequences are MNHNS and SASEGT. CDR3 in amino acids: CASRRGPSGNTIYF. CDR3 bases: TGTGCCAGCAGACGGGGCCCTTCCGGAAACACCATATATTTT.

CDR3 region: CSARDRDTSYEQYF. DNA of the CDR3: TGCAGTGCTAGAGATCGGGACACCTCCTACGAGCAGTACTTC. This chain links TRBV20-1 with TRBJ2-7; a weak D match, TRBD1 (6 bases). V was cut by 0 bases and J by 0 bases, with 9 bases left in between. This CDR3 comprises 14 residues. The germline CDR1 and CDR2 sequences are DFQATT and SNEGSKA (reference sequence).

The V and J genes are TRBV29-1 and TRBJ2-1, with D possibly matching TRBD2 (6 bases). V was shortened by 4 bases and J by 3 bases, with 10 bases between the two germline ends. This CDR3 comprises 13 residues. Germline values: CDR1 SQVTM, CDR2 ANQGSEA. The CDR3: CSVGLAFYNEQFF. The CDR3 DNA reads TGCAGCGTTGGGCTAGCGTTCTACAATGAGCAGTTCTTC.

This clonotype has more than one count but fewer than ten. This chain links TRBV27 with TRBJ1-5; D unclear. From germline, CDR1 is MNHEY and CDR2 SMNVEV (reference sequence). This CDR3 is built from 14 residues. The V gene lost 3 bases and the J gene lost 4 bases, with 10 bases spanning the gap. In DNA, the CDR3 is TGTGCCAGCAGTTTCGCCGATATTAATCAGCCCCAGCATTTT. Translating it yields CASSFADINQPQHF.

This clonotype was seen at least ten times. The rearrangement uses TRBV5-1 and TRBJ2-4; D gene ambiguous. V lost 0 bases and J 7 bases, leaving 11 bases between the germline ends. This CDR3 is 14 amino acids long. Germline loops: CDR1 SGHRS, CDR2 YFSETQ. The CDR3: CASSLEGSRNIQYF. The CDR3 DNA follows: TGCGCCAGCAGCTTGGAAGGAAGTAGGAACATTCAGTACTTC.

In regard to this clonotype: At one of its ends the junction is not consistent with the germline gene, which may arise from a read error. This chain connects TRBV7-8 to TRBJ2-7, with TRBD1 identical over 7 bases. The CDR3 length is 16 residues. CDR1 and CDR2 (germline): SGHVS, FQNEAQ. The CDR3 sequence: CASSSRTNRGPYERYF. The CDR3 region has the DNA TGTGCCAGCAGCTCCAGGACCAACAGGGGACCCTACGAGCGGTACTTC.

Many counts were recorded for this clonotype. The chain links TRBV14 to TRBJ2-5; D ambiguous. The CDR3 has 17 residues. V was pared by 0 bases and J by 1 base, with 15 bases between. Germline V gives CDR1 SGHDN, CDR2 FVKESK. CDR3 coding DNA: TGTGCCAGCAGCCAAGAAGGGCCCTGGCTAGGCCAAGAGACCCAGTACTTC. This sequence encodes CASSQEGPWLGQETQYF.

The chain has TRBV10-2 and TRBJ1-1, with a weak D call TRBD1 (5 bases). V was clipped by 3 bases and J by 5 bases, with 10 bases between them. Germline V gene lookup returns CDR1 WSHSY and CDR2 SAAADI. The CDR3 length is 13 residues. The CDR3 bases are TGCGCCAGCAGTGAATCGGGGGAAACTGAAGCTTTCTTT. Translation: CASSESGETEAFF.

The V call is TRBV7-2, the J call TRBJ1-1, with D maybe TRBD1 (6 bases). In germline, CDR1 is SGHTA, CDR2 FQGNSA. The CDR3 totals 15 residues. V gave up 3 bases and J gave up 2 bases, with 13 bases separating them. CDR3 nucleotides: TGTGCCAGCAGCTTGTACAGGGTGGGTAACACTGAAGCTTTCTTT. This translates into CASSLYRVGNTEAFF.

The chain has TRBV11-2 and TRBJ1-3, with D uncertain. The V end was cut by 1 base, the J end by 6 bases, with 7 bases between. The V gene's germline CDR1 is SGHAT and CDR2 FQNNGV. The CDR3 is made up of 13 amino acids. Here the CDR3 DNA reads TGTGCCAGCAGCTTAGGTTACGAAAACACCATATATTTT. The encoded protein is CASSLGYENTIYF.

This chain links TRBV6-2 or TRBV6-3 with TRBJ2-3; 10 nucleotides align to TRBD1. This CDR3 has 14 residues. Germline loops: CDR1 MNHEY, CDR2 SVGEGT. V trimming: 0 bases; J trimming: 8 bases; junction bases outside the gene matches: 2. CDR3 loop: CASSYSRTGGTQYF. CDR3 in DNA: TGTGCCAGCAGTTACTCAAGGACAGGGGGTACGCAGTATTTT.

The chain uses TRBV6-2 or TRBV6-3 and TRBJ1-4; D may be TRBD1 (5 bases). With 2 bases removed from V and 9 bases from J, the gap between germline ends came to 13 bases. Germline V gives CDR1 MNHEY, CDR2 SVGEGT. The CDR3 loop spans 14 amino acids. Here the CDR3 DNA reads TGTGCCAGCAGTTACGGACAACACCTGAAAAAACTGTTTTTT. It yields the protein CASSYGQHLKKLFF.

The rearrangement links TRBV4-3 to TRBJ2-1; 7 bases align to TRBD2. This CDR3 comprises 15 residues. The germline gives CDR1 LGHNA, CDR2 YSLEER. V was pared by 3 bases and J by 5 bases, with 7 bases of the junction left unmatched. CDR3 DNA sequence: TGCGCCAGCAGCCAGGAGCGGGGCACACACAATGAGCAGTTCTTC. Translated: CASSQERGTHNEQFF.

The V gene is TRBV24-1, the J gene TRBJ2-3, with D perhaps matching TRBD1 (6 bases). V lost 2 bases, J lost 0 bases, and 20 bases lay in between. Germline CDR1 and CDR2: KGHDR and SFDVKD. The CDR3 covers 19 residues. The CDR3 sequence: CATSDSRPLGDISTDTQYF. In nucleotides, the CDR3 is TGTGCCACCAGTGATTCGAGGCCCCTCGGGGACATAAGCACAGATACGCAGTATTTT.

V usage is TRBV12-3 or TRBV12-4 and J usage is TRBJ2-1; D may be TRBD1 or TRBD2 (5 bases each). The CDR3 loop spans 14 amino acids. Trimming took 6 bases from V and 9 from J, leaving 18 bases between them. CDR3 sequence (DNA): TGTGCCAGCAGCCGGGACGGACTTTCGGGTGAGCAGTTCTTC. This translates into CASSRDGLSGEQFF.

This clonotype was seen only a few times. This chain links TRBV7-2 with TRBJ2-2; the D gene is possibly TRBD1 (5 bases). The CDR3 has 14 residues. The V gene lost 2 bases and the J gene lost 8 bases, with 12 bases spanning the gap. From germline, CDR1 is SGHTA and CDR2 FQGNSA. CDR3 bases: TGTGCCAGCAGCTTAAATTCAGGGCCGGGGGAGCTGTTTTTT. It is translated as CASSLNSGPGELFF.

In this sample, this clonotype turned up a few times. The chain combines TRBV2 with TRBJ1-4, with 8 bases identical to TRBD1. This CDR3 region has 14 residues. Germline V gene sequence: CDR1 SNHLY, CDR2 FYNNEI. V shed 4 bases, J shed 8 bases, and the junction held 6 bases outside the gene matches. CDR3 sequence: CASSADRAGEKLFF. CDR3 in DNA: TGTGCCAGCAGTGCGGACAGGGCAGGAGAAAAACTGTTTTTT.

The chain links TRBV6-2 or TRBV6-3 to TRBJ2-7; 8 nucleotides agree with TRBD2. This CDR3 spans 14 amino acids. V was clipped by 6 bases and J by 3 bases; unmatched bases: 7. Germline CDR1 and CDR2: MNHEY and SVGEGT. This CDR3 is CASRPGGVDYEQYF. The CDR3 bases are TGTGCCAGCAGACCCGGGGGGGTTGACTACGAGCAGTACTTC.

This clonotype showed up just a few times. DNA of the CDR3: TGTGCCAGCAGCACCGTGAGGCAGTCCTCAGCCAAAAACATTCAGTACTTC. This translates into CASSTVRQSSAKNIQYF. This chain uses TRBV12-3 or TRBV12-4 with TRBJ2-4; no clear D gene. V was pared by 6 bases and J by 0 bases, with 18 bases between. This CDR3 contains 17 residues.

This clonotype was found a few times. The CDR3 loop reads CASSLTRGVHNEQFF. In nucleotides, the CDR3 is TGTGCCAGCAGCTTGACGAGGGGGGTGCACAATGAGCAGTTCTTC. This chain uses TRBV7-9 with TRBJ2-1; D could derive from TRBD1 or TRBD2 (6 bases each). V was pared by 3 bases and J by 5 bases, with 14 bases between. The CDR3 runs to 15 residues. The V gene's germline CDR1 is SEHNR and CDR2 FQNEAQ (reference sequence).

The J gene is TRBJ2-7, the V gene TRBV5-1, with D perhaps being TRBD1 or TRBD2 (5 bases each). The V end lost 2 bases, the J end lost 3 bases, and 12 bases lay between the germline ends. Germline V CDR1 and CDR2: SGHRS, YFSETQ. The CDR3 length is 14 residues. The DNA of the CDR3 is TGCGCCAGCAGCTTCGGGGACGGCGACTACGAGCAGTACTTC. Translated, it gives CASSFGDGDYEQYF.

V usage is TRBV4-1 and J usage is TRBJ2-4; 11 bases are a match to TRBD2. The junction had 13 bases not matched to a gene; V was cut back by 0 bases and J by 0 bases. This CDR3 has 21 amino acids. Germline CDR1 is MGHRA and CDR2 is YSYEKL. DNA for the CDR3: TGCGCCAGCAGCCAAGAAATAGCGGGAGGGGCTACCTTGGGAGCCAAAAACATTCAGTACTTC. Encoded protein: CASSQEIAGGATLGAKNIQYF.

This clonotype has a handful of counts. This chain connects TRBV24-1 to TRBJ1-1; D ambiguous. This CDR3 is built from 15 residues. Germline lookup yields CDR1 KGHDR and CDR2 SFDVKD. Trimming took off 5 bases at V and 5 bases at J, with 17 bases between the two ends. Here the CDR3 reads CATSGFRGGRTEAFF. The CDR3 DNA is TGTGCCACCAGTGGCTTCCGAGGAGGCAGGACTGAAGCTTTCTTT.